This T cell receptor beta chain was sequenced for a study of control samples from healthy donors and cancer patients. Between the trimmed V and J ends, which lost 4 bases and 1 base, there was a span of 11 bases. The CDR3 length is 14 residues. From germline, CDR1 is SGHDT and CDR2 YYEEEE. The method was immunoSEQ multiplex PCR; TCRdb's version includes in-frame clones alone and lacks a portion of them. The sample comprises around 100,000 clones, roughly 87% of which are singletons, and 15% to 20% rests with the top ten. The clonotype comes from a woman aged 45-65 years in good health. The V gene is TRBV5-6, the J gene TRBJ2-5; D is perhaps TRBD2 (5 bases). The sequencing input was blood. The CDR3 DNA sequence: TGTGCCAGCAGCAGAGCCGGGATCCAAGAGACCCAGTACTTC. The encoded protein is CASSRAGIQETQYF.